The 10 T cell receptor beta chains presented below share a single source sample, sequenced in a study of technical replicates of blood from a few donors (dated by TCRdb to 2016 to 2017). Libraries were prepared through the immunoSEQ multiplex PCR assay. Entries here come from immuneACCESS through TCRdb and include only in-frame sequences with V and J called. Some clones fail to appear in such tables; in the studies checked, an unresolved V gene covers under half of the shortfall, and the cause of the remainder is unknown. This sample lists some 12,000 clones; 85% to 95% were detected once. The top ten hold roughly 8.5% of the sample. Sequencing used PBMCs. The source of these receptors is a human donor in good health.

The chain combines TRBV29-1 with TRBJ2-7, with 9 bases lining up with TRBD2. The trim removed 4 bases at V and 1 base at J, leaving 14 bases unmatched. The CDR3 is 17 residues long. CDR1 SQVTM and CDR2 ANQGSEA come from the germline V gene. The CDR3 protein is CSVAGQEPGLASYEQYF. CDR3 bases: TGCAGCGTTGCAGGGCAAGAGCCTGGACTAGCGTCCTACGAGCAGTACTTC.

The chain combines TRBV19 with TRBJ1-4; D call uncertain. V was clipped by 7 bases and J by 10 bases, with 25 bases between them. The CDR3 covers 16 residues. Per the germline V gene, CDR1 is LNHDA and CDR2 is SQIVND (reference sequence). The CDR3 region has the DNA TGTGCCAGTACTCCCTTCGAGGGAGGGATCGGCCTAAAACTGTTTTTT. Translating it yields CASTPFEGGIGLKLFF.

The chain joins TRBV18 to TRBJ2-6; D perhaps matches TRBD1 (8 bases). V was trimmed by 2 bases and J by 2 bases, leaving 16 bases between them. The germline V gene has CDR1 KGHSH and CDR2 LQKENI. The CDR3 spans 18 residues. CDR3 in amino acids: CASSPYGQGGAGANVLTF. The CDR3 bases are TGTGCCAGCTCACCATACGGACAGGGAGGGGCTGGGGCCAACGTCCTGACTTTC.

This chain connects TRBV7-3 to TRBJ2-1, with 11 positions matching TRBD2. V gave up 3 bases and J gave up 9 bases; unmatched junction bases: 7. Germline CDR1 and CDR2: SGHTA and FQGTGA. This CDR3 region has 15 residues. The CDR3 DNA reads TGTGCCAGCAGCTTCGGACTAGCGGGTTCTAGTGAGCAGTTCTTC. Translation gives CASSFGLAGSSEQFF. The whole variable domain, filled in from reference TRBV7-3 and TRBJ2-1, reads GAGVSQTPSNKVTEKGKYVELRCDPISGHTALYWYRQSLGQGPEFLIYFQGTGAADDSGLPNDRFFAVRPEGSVSTLKIQRTERGDSAVYLCASSFGLAGSSEQFFGPGTRLTVL.

Written as DNA, the CDR3 is TGCGCCAGCACCGAGGCAGGGGTTGACTATGGCTACACCTTC. Its translation is CASTEAGVDYGYTF. The V call is TRBV10-2, the J call TRBJ1-2; TRBD1 is a possible D gene (6 bases). The V gene's germline CDR1 is WSHSY and CDR2 SAAADI. Trimming left V 7 bases short and J 3 bases short, with 15 bases between. This CDR3 spans 14 amino acids.

In this sample, this clone turned up once. The chain employs TRBV4-1 and TRBJ2-3; perhaps TRBD2 as D (5 bases). Germline lookup yields CDR1 MGHRA and CDR2 YSYEKL. Trimming removed 5 bases from V and 0 bases from J, with 12 bases in between. This CDR3 is 15 amino acids long. The CDR3 reads CASSIASMSTDTQYF. The CDR3 coding sequence is TGCGCCAGCAGCATAGCGTCGATGAGCACAGATACGCAGTATTTT.

V gene TRBV5-1 combines with J gene TRBJ2-7; 9 bases are shared with TRBD2. Unmatched junction bases numbered 4, after V lost 0 bases and J lost 3 bases. The CDR3 contains 15 residues. The germline V gene encodes CDR1 SGHRS and CDR2 YFSETQ. CDR3 DNA sequence: TGCGCCAGCAGCTTGGAGTTAGCGGGAGTCTACGAGCAGTACTTC. It translates to CASSLELAGVYEQYF.

V and J are TRBV2 and TRBJ1-1; a possible D gene is TRBD1 (5 bases). CDR1 and CDR2 (germline): SNHLY, FYNNEI. This CDR3 contains 12 residues. V was clipped by 6 bases and J by 7 bases, with 12 bases between them. In DNA, the CDR3 is TGTGCCAGCAGACTCACGACAGATGAAGCTTTCTTT. This sequence encodes CASRLTTDEAFF.

CDR3: CAIRPTPGQGTSYEQYF. The CDR3, as DNA: TGTGCCATCAGGCCTACCCCGGGACAGGGTACCTCATACGAGCAGTACTTC. V is TRBV10-3 and J is TRBJ2-7; 9 bases are shared with TRBD1. The germline gives CDR1 ENHRY, CDR2 SYGVKD. Trimming took 6 bases from V and 4 from J; bases not matched to a gene: 16. The CDR3 has 17 amino acids.

The chain combines TRBV6-5 with TRBJ2-2; D remains unclear. From germline, CDR1 is MNHEY and CDR2 SVGAGI. V lost 6 bases and J 0 bases, leaving 5 bases between the germline ends. This CDR3 contains 13 residues. CDR3 loop: CASRYANTGELFF. CDR3 nucleotide sequence: TGTGCCAGCAGATATGCGAACACCGGGGAGCTGTTTTTT.